The sequence of this T cell receptor beta chain was determined in a study of cytomegalovirus exposure and HLA in healthy donors. Study in general: When 398 donors were genotyped, about 80% of them were found to fall in the Caucasian-associated ancestry cluster.

The study's findings and limits: A later examination showed that TCR association rates differed by HLA locus, with DRB1 most and HLA-C fewest.

Losses at the gene ends were 5 bases for V and 9 bases for J; bases not matched to a gene: 4. From germline, CDR1 is PRHDT and CDR2 FYEKMQ (reference sequence). There are 12 residues in the CDR3. The PCR ran on 60 Vbeta and 13 Jbeta primers. Per the authors' pipeline: About 11 million of tens of millions of unique TCR beta chains were shared, per a later count. Method: immunoSEQ multiplex PCR; TCRdb's copy keeps in-frame clones and lacks some. V and J calls and clone size are those listed in that table; D and trimming were worked out from the DNA. The repertoire includes more than 95,000 clones, approximately 80% of them detected once, and about 5.4% sits in the top ten. This cohort consisted of healthy bone marrow donors. Details on this clone: The antigen remains undetermined.

The receptor was derived from a woman between 18 and 29 years old in good health and CMV-seropositive. The source material was PBMCs. The rearrangement links TRBV13 to TRBJ2-7; 10 bases match TRBD2. The CDR3 sequence is CASSKGTSVQYF. The CDR3 region has the DNA TGTGCCAGCAGCAAGGGGACTAGCGTGCAGTACTTC.